The next 6 T cell receptor beta chains were all read from a single sample in a study of blood T cells in healthy people across ages (dated by TCRdb to 2014 to 2015). The library was made by 5' RACE. The listed sequencing device is Illumina HiSeq 2500. A second about 7 to 12 cycle PCR used a sample-barcoded 5' primer and a J-beta primer mix. TCRdb itself trimmed the public reads at Q25 with fastp, ran MiXCR and retained productive beta chains. Duplicate CDR3 protein sequences are folded into a single record with the most common DNA and genes. Within this sample are roughly 800,000 distinct CDR3 sequences, with 20% to 25% of them counted one time only. Under 4.5% of the sample lies in the top ten. This sample also appeared in a second study, on T cells of mothers and their children.

Sequencing used blood. Receptors were obtained from a boy aged 5 to 17 in good health.

As for this clonotype: One junction end disagrees with the germline gene, perhaps due to a read error. The chain links TRBV2 to TRBJ2-1, with TRBD2 matching over 11 bases. Germline V gene data show CDR1 as SNHLY and CDR2 as FYNNEI. This CDR3 has 15 residues. As DNA, the CDR3 is TGTGCCAGCATTCTAATAGCGGGGGGGAATTACAATGAGCAGTTC. It encodes CASILIAGGNYNEQF.

This clonotype occurred many times. The chain couples TRBV5-1 to TRBJ2-5, with 9 bases that match TRBD2. The CDR3 is made up of 16 amino acids. The junction had 10 bases not matched to a gene; V was cut back by 3 bases and J by 4 bases. Germline CDR1 reads SGHRS; CDR2 reads YFSETQ. The CDR3 region is CASSSIAGASGETQYF. CDR3 nucleotide sequence: TGCGCCAGCAGCTCAATAGCGGGGGCCTCGGGAGAGACCCAGTACTTC.

This clonotype was seen a handful of times. At one boundary the junction diverges from the germline segment, which might be a read error. This chain links TRBV5-1 with TRBJ2-4; D gene unclear. Germline V gene data show CDR1 as SGHRS and CDR2 as YFSETQ. The CDR3 is made up of 15 amino acids. Here the CDR3 reads CAGSLEWGNKNIQYF. CDR3 DNA sequence: TGCGCCGGCAGCTTGGAATGGGGAAACAAAAACATTCAGTACTTC.

This chain links TRBV27 with TRBJ2-5; tentative D call: TRBD2 (6 bases). The CDR3 runs 15 residues. Looked up from germline, CDR1 is MNHEY and CDR2 is SMNVEV (reference sequence). Between the trimmed V and J ends, which lost 2 bases and 4 bases, there was a span of 14 bases. DNA of the CDR3: TGTGCCAGCAGTTTAGTTGGCTGGGAGGTAGAGACCCAGTACTTC. Protein: CASSLVGWEVETQYF.

This chain links TRBV6-2 or TRBV6-3 with TRBJ2-5; 9 bases agree with TRBD2. The germline CDR1 and CDR2 sequences are MNHEY and SVGEGT. The CDR3 contains 19 residues. V dropped 2 bases and J dropped 3; count of bases not matched to a gene: 16. The CDR3 sequence: CASSYHFVSAGGREETQYF. In DNA form, the CDR3 reads TGTGCCAGCAGTTACCATTTCGTGAGTGCGGGGGGGCGTGAAGAGACCCAGTACTTC.

The chain employs TRBV5-1 and TRBJ2-7; a weak D match, TRBD2 (6 bases). V was trimmed by 1 base and J by 5 bases, leaving 19 bases between them. Per germline, CDR1 SGHRS and CDR2 YFSETQ. The CDR3 covers 16 residues. The CDR3 protein is CASSLMQGGSRHEQYF. Here the CDR3 DNA reads TGCGCCAGCAGCTTGATGCAGGGAGGCAGCCGACACGAGCAGTACTTC.